The clone carrying this TCR beta chain was picked up a small number of times. The antigen is unknown. PCR used 60 Vbeta primers and 13 Jbeta primers. The table came from immunoSEQ multiplex PCR; TCRdb's copy has only in-frame clones and leaves some out. The data show about 140,000 clones, about three quarters seen once. These data are taken from a study of cytomegalovirus exposure and HLA in healthy donors. Per the germline V gene, CDR1 is MNHEY and CDR2 is SMNVEV (reference sequence). This CDR3 spans 16 amino acids. The trim removed 5 bases at V and 6 bases at J, leaving 13 bases unmatched. Study-wide results and caveats: An analysis was carried out later, and it reportedly showed fewer N-insertions in an Asian-associated ancestry cluster than the 666-donor mean. As immune exposure information, only CMV serostatus was available.

This receptor was taken from a man younger than 35 in good health and CMV-seronegative. The V call is TRBV27, the J call TRBJ2-7; TRBD2 matches 10 bases. Source material: PBMCs. The CDR3 DNA sequence: TGTGCCAGCAGTCAAGGACTAGCGGTTGGACCCCCCGAGCAGTACTTC. This sequence encodes CASSQGLAVGPPEQYF.